Listed below are T cell receptor beta chains from one sample, sequenced in a study of blood T cell repertoires in COVID-19. Clones were read by immunoSEQ multiplex PCR, and TCRdb kept only the in-frame ones, dropping some. The table records under 95,000 clones, almost 85% of them present only once. The source material was peripheral blood. All receptors come from a woman of 80 years or more with acute or convalescent COVID-19. CDR3s include the opening cysteine and the closing phenylalanine or tryptophan. Fields, in order: D gene, J gene, clone size, V gene, CDR3 DNA, CDR3 protein. A D gene is named only where the DNA matches it firmly. For some rows the clone size is stated as once, few or many, or as a class when expanded; others skip it.

d_call: -; j_call: TRBJ1-2; clone_size: -; v_call: TRBV12-3/TRBV12-4; cdr3_nt: TGTGCCAGCAGTGGGGAGGCATTCTATGGCTACACCTTC; cdr3_aa: CASSGEAFYGYTF
d_call: -; j_call: TRBJ1-5; clone_size: -; v_call: TRBV7-9; cdr3_nt: TGTGCCAGCAGCTTAGGAGTTAGCAATCAGCCCCAGCATTTT; cdr3_aa: CASSLGVSNQPQHF
d_call: -; j_call: TRBJ2-7; clone_size: -; v_call: TRBV27; cdr3_nt: TGTGCCAGCAGTCCTCATGGACTGTCCTACGAGCAGTACTTC; cdr3_aa: CASSPHGLSYEQYF
d_call: TRBD2; j_call: TRBJ2-4; clone_size: -; v_call: TRBV6-4; cdr3_nt: TGTGCCAGCTCTCCTCTAGCGGGGGGAAACATTCAGTACTTC; cdr3_aa: CASSPLAGGNIQYF
d_call: -; j_call: TRBJ1-1; clone_size: -; v_call: TRBV7-2; cdr3_nt: TGTGCCAGCTTGGCGTCAGGGTCTGTGAACACTGAAGCTTTCTTT; cdr3_aa: CASLASGSVNTEAFF
d_call: -; j_call: TRBJ2-1; clone_size: few; v_call: TRBV5-8; cdr3_nt: TGTGCCAGTGGTCGGGGACAATCACACAATGAGCAGTTCTTC; cdr3_aa: CASGRGQSHNEQFF
d_call: TRBD1; j_call: TRBJ1-2; clone_size: -; v_call: TRBV29-1; cdr3_nt: TGCAGCGTTACAGACAGGGCCTTGGGGGGCTACACCTTC; cdr3_aa: CSVTDRALGGYTF
d_call: TRBD2; j_call: TRBJ2-3; clone_size: -; v_call: TRBV10-3; cdr3_nt: TGTGCCATCAGCCTAGCGGGACGGGCAGATACGCAGTATTTT; cdr3_aa: CAISLAGRADTQYF
d_call: -; j_call: TRBJ2-7; clone_size: few; v_call: TRBV5-1; cdr3_nt: TGCGCCAGCCGCGGGCTCCTACCCCCCTACGAGCAGTACTTC; cdr3_aa: CASRGLLPPYEQYF
d_call: -; j_call: TRBJ1-1; clone_size: -; v_call: TRBV5-1; cdr3_nt: TGCGCCAGCAGCTTGGCCTCAGGAAACCTTGAAGCTTTCTTT; cdr3_aa: CASSLASGNLEAFF
d_call: TRBD2; j_call: TRBJ2-2; clone_size: few; v_call: TRBV5-6; cdr3_nt: TGTGCCAGCAGCTGGGGAGAAGTAGCGGGGAAGGACGGGGAGCTGTTTTTT; cdr3_aa: CASSWGEVAGKDGELFF
d_call: -; j_call: TRBJ2-2; clone_size: -; v_call: TRBV7-2; cdr3_nt: TGTGCCAGCAGCAGAGGGACACCGAACACCGGGGAGCTGTTTTTT; cdr3_aa: CASSRGTPNTGELFF
d_call: TRBD1; j_call: TRBJ1-6; clone_size: -; v_call: TRBV20-1; cdr3_nt: TGCAGTGCTAGTAGCGCAGGGGGTGACTATAATTCACCCCTCCACTTT; cdr3_aa: CSASSAGGDYNSPLHF
d_call: -; j_call: TRBJ2-2; clone_size: -; v_call: TRBV19; cdr3_nt: TGTGCCAGTAGTAAGGGTCCGGGGGACACCGGGGAGCTGTTTTTT; cdr3_aa: CASSKGPGDTGELFF
d_call: TRBD2; j_call: TRBJ2-1; clone_size: -; v_call: TRBV11-3; cdr3_nt: TGTGCCAGCAGCTTAGGAGGCGGGGGGGATAATGAGCAGTTCTTC; cdr3_aa: CASSLGGGGDNEQFF
d_call: TRBD2; j_call: TRBJ2-2; clone_size: -; v_call: TRBV3-1/TRBV3-2; cdr3_nt: TGTGCCAGCAGCCAAGTAGCGGGGGGCCCCCGGAGGACCGGGGAGCTGTTTTTT; cdr3_aa: CASSQVAGGPRRTGELFF
d_call: TRBD1; j_call: TRBJ2-7; clone_size: -; v_call: TRBV14; cdr3_nt: TGTGCCAGCAGCCCACAGACAGGGGGCTACTACGAGCAGTACTTC; cdr3_aa: CASSPQTGGYYEQYF
d_call: TRBD1; j_call: TRBJ2-7; clone_size: -; v_call: TRBV27; cdr3_nt: TGTGCCAGCAGTTTATTGTATCGGGACAGGGTGGGCTACGAGCAGTACTTC; cdr3_aa: CASSLLYRDRVGYEQYF
d_call: TRBD2; j_call: TRBJ2-7; clone_size: once; v_call: TRBV7-2; cdr3_nt: TGTGCCAGCAGCATAAGCGGGAGATGGTACGAGCAGTACTTC; cdr3_aa: CASSISGRWYEQYF
d_call: -; j_call: TRBJ1-5; clone_size: -; v_call: TRBV18; cdr3_nt: TGTGCCAGCTCACCATATAGCAATCAGCCCCAGCATTTT; cdr3_aa: CASSPYSNQPQHF
d_call: -; j_call: TRBJ1-2; clone_size: -; v_call: TRBV14; cdr3_nt: TGTGCCAGCAGCCGCGGGGGTCATGGCTACACCTTC; cdr3_aa: CASSRGGHGYTF
d_call: -; j_call: TRBJ1-1; clone_size: once; v_call: TRBV19; cdr3_nt: TGTGCCAGTAGTATAGATCCATCACGGAGGGTAGGGGCTTTCTTT; cdr3_aa: CASSIDPSRRVGAFF
d_call: -; j_call: TRBJ1-1; clone_size: -; v_call: TRBV5-1; cdr3_nt: TGCGCCAGCAGCGCCATTGGGGGGGCAACTGAAGCTTTCTTT; cdr3_aa: CASSAIGGATEAFF
d_call: TRBD1; j_call: TRBJ1-6; clone_size: -; v_call: TRBV19; cdr3_nt: TGTGCCAGCTTGTCCTGGACAGGGGCTTCACCCCTCCACTTT; cdr3_aa: CASLSWTGASPLHF
d_call: TRBD1; j_call: TRBJ1-2; clone_size: -; v_call: TRBV3-1/TRBV3-2; cdr3_nt: TGTGCCAGCAGCCTTGGACAGGGGCCCTATGGCTACACCTTC; cdr3_aa: CASSLGQGPYGYTF
d_call: -; j_call: TRBJ2-1; clone_size: -; v_call: TRBV5-1; cdr3_nt: TGCGCCAGCAGCTTGGCGGGGTGGGACAATGAGCAGTTCTTC; cdr3_aa: CASSLAGWDNEQFF
d_call: -; j_call: TRBJ2-1; clone_size: -; v_call: TRBV10-3; cdr3_nt: TGTGCCACACGGAGAATGGCGGAGAACAATGAGCAGTTCTTC; cdr3_aa: CATRRMAENNEQFF
d_call: -; j_call: TRBJ1-6; clone_size: -; v_call: TRBV6-5; cdr3_nt: TGTGCCAGCAGAAGGGAGGGTGCCTATAATTCACCCCTCCACTTT; cdr3_aa: CASRREGAYNSPLHF
d_call: TRBD1; j_call: TRBJ1-3; clone_size: few; v_call: TRBV19; cdr3_nt: TGTGCCAGTAGTTACCCGACCCTCAGGGGGAGAATCTCTGGAAACACCATATATTTT; cdr3_aa: CASSYPTLRGRISGNTIYF